This entry lists 28 T cell receptor beta chains sequenced from one sample in a study of T-cell reconstitution after alpha-beta-depleted transplantation in children. Unique molecular identifiers were used to barcode this TCRbeta library. TCRdb reanalysed the PCR reads using MiXCR and keeps one entry per CDR3 protein. This sample carries nearly 400,000 distinct CDR3 sequences, 20% of them seen once, and the ten largest clones take about 3.8%. This specimen was PBMCs from the stem cell graft donor, taken from the stem cell graft. The receptors here all came from a human donor who donated a stem cell graft to a child with acute myeloid leukemia.

This chain uses TRBV29-1 with TRBJ1-1, with D uncertain. CDR3 size: 14 residues. Germline CDR1 and CDR2: SQVTM and ANQGSEA. The V and J ends lost 7 bases and 0 bases respectively, with 15 bases between them. The CDR3 bases are TGCAGCGCCGACCCGACGGCGCTGAACACTGAAGCTTTCTTT. It encodes CSADPTALNTEAFF.

This chain links TRBV7-9 with TRBJ2-3; D is unresolved. The CDR3 has 13 residues. CDR1 SEHNR and CDR2 FQNEAQ come from the germline V gene (reference sequence). V lost 4 bases to trimming and J lost 4 bases, with 9 bases between them. Here the CDR3 reads CASSSQAPDTQYF. For the CDR3, the DNA is TGTGCCAGCAGCTCGCAGGCCCCAGATACGCAGTATTTT.

This clonotype was observed many times. The V gene is TRBV20-1, the J gene TRBJ2-3, with TRBD2 matching 10 bases. From germline, CDR1 is DFQATT and CDR2 SNEGSKA (reference sequence). The ends lost 0 bases at V and 6 bases at J; junction bases unmatched: 3. This CDR3 has 14 amino acids. Written as DNA, the CDR3 is TGCAGTGCTAGAGATAGCGGGAGGTGGGATACGCAGTATTTT. Protein product: CSARDSGRWDTQYF.

This clonotype has a handful of counts. The genes are TRBV14 and TRBJ2-5; 8 positions agree with TRBD2. Germline values: CDR1 SGHDN, CDR2 FVKESK. Trimming took 5 bases from V and 3 from J; bases not matched to a gene: 11. The CDR3 totals 16 residues. The CDR3 bases are TGTGCCAGCAGCGCAACTAGCGGACATCCGAAAGAGACCCAGTACTTC. Its translation: CASSATSGHPKETQYF.

The chain recombines TRBV20-1 with TRBJ2-7; D perhaps matches TRBD2 (6 bases). The V gene lost 7 bases and the J gene lost 2 bases, with 18 bases spanning the gap. Per germline, CDR1 DFQATT and CDR2 SNEGSKA (reference sequence). The CDR3 has 14 residues. CDR3 nucleotide sequence: TGCAGTGTTTGGGGCGGCGGGACCCCCTACGAGCAGTACTTC. Its translation is CSVWGGGTPYEQYF.

The chain links TRBV6-1 to TRBJ1-6; possible D gene TRBD1, 5 bases. Germline lookup yields CDR1 MNHNS and CDR2 SASEGT. The CDR3 is made up of 16 amino acids. Between the trimmed V and J ends, which lost 6 bases and 0 bases, there was a span of 12 bases. The CDR3 reads CASRNEGSSYNSPLHF. CDR3 sequence (DNA): TGTGCCAGCAGAAATGAGGGGAGCTCCTATAATTCACCCCTCCACTTT.

This clonotype was seen ten or more times. The chain employs TRBV5-1 and TRBJ1-1; D unresolved. Per the germline V gene, CDR1 is SGHRS and CDR2 is YFSETQ. There are 14 residues in the CDR3. The germline V and J ends were trimmed by 0 bases and 0 bases, with 6 bases remaining between them. CDR3 region: CASSLDSMNTEAFF. Written as DNA, the CDR3 is TGCGCCAGCAGCTTGGACAGCATGAACACTGAAGCTTTCTTT.

The gene calls are TRBV20-1 and TRBJ2-1, with 7 bases lining up with TRBD2. J was trimmed by 0 bases and V by 0 bases; bases with no gene match: 5. The germline V gene encodes CDR1 DFQATT and CDR2 SNEGSKA (reference sequence). The CDR3 has 16 residues. The CDR3 reads CSARDSSGNSYNEQFF. CDR3 DNA: TGCAGTGCTAGAGATAGCAGCGGGAACTCCTACAATGAGCAGTTCTTC.

V usage is TRBV4-2 and J usage is TRBJ2-7; 10 bases map to TRBD2. CDR1 LGHNA and CDR2 YNFKEQ come from the germline V gene. The CDR3 totals 16 residues. V shed 0 bases, J shed 3 bases, and the junction held 5 bases outside the gene matches. CDR3 sequence: CASSQEGLANNYEQYF. CDR3 sequence (DNA): TGTGCCAGCAGCCAAGAGGGACTAGCGAATAACTACGAGCAGTACTTC.

This chain uses TRBV4-2 with TRBJ2-6; 8 bases match TRBD1. V lost 4 bases and J lost 2; bases outside the gene matches: 4. Germline CDR1 LGHNA, CDR2 YNFKEQ. This CDR3 has 16 amino acids. The CDR3 bases are TGTGCCAGCAGCCCGACAGGGGATACTGGGGCCAACGTCCTGACTTTC. Protein: CASSPTGDTGANVLTF.

The rearrangement uses TRBV29-1 and TRBJ2-5; 10 positions match TRBD2. The ends lost 0 bases at V and 5 bases at J; junction bases unmatched: 9. Germline CDR1 is SQVTM and CDR2 is ANQGSEA. CDR3 length equals 16 residues. CDR3 in DNA: TGCAGCGTTGAAGACGAGCGGGAGGGCCCTCGTGAGACCCAGTACTTC. Residues: CSVEDEREGPRETQYF.

The genes are TRBV5-6 and TRBJ2-3; D is uncertain. This CDR3 is 15 amino acids long. Germline V CDR1 and CDR2: SGHDT, YYEEEE. The ends were cut back, 1 base at V and 2 bases at J, with 11 bases in the middle. The CDR3 DNA sequence: TGTGCCAGCAGCTTGAGAGGAAAGTTCACAGATACGCAGTATTTT. Translated: CASSLRGKFTDTQYF.

This clonotype was seen more than once but under ten times. This chain uses TRBV2 with TRBJ2-3; 8 positions agree with TRBD2. This CDR3 has 18 amino acids. Germline CDR1 is SNHLY and CDR2 is FYNNEI. V lost 0 bases and J lost 4; bases outside the gene matches: 12. The CDR3 protein is CASSEAVVRGRFADTQYF. Here the CDR3 DNA reads TGTGCCAGCAGTGAAGCGGTTGTTCGCGGGAGGTTCGCAGATACGCAGTATTTT.

This clonotype came up a few times. The gene calls are TRBV21-1 and TRBJ2-1; TRBD2 was called by the table and not checked on the DNA. TRBV21-1 is tagged as a pseudogene. The CDR3 has 15 amino acids. CDR3: CASTKGLAGVSEQFF. In DNA, the CDR3 is TGTGCCAGCACCAAAGGGCTAGCGGGAGTATCTGAGCAGTTCTTC.

In this sample, this clonotype turned up a few times. The chain links TRBV19 to TRBJ2-2; D call uncertain. Germline V gives CDR1 LNHDA, CDR2 SQIVND (reference sequence). This CDR3 is 15 amino acids long. V lost 0 bases and J 1 base, leaving 6 bases between the germline ends. CDR3: CASSIDSQNTGELFF. The DNA for the CDR3 is TGTGCCAGTAGTATAGACAGCCAGAACACCGGGGAGCTGTTTTTT.

The count of this clonotype is one. CDR3 loop: CASSFDRSYNEQFF. In DNA, the CDR3 is TGTGCCAGCAGCTTTGATCGCTCCTACAATGAGCAGTTCTTC. V gene TRBV7-2 combines with J gene TRBJ2-1; D unresolved. Trimming removed 3 bases at V and 0 bases at J, with 6 bases between. CDR3 length: 14 residues. Germline CDR1 SGHTA, CDR2 FQGNSA.

At least ten counts were recorded for this clonotype. V is TRBV29-1 and J is TRBJ2-7, with a tentative D call TRBD2 (6 bases). The germline V and J ends were trimmed by 5 bases and 0 bases, with 11 bases remaining between them. Germline CDR1 and CDR2: SQVTM and ANQGSEA. There are 13 residues in the CDR3. The CDR3 nucleotides are TGCAGCGTTTCCCCGACTAGCTCCTACGAGCAGTACTTC. Translation: CSVSPTSSYEQYF.

The chain recombines TRBV5-6 with TRBJ1-1; weak D call: TRBD1 (5 bases). With 0 bases removed from V and 12 bases from J, the gap between germline ends came to 15 bases. This CDR3 is built from 13 residues. CDR1 SGHDT and CDR2 YYEEEE come from the germline V gene. The CDR3 spells CASSLDDRDPTFF. CDR3 nucleotide sequence: TGTGCCAGCAGCTTGGACGACCGGGACCCCACTTTCTTT.

This clonotype was seen many times. The J gene is TRBJ2-5, the V gene TRBV10-3; 12 bases match TRBD1. The junction had 8 bases not matched to a gene; V was cut back by 2 bases and J by 4 bases. The CDR3 has 17 amino acids. In germline, CDR1 is ENHRY, CDR2 SYGVKD. CDR3 nucleotide sequence: TGTGCCATCAGTGAGACTGAGGGGACAGGGGGCTTAGAGACCCAGTACTTC. It yields the protein CAISETEGTGGLETQYF.

This chain joins TRBV4-3 and TRBJ2-7; D remains ambiguous. The germline V gene encodes CDR1 LGHNA and CDR2 YSLEER. This CDR3 contains 13 residues. Trimming removed 0 bases at V and 7 bases at J, with 10 bases between. The CDR3 reads CASSQDHYEEQYF. The DNA of the CDR3 is TGCGCCAGCAGCCAAGATCATTATGAGGAGCAGTACTTC.

At least ten counts were recorded for this clonotype. The chain's CDR3 is CASSLGAGGDYEQYF. The CDR3 DNA reads TGTGCCAGCAGTTTAGGGGCAGGGGGGGACTACGAGCAGTACTTC. The rearrangement links TRBV27 to TRBJ2-7, with D perhaps given as TRBD1 or TRBD2 (7 bases each). The V and J ends lost 2 bases and 3 bases respectively, with 14 bases between them. The CDR3 extends over 15 amino acids. From germline, CDR1 is MNHEY and CDR2 SMNVEV (reference sequence).

This clonotype was seen a handful of times. The chain recombines TRBV5-1 with TRBJ2-3; 11 bases line up with TRBD2. The length of the CDR3 is 14 residues. The V gene's germline CDR1 is SGHRS and CDR2 YFSETQ. The trim removed 5 bases at V and 5 bases at J, leaving 4 bases unmatched. CDR3 protein: CASRLAGERDTQYF. CDR3 sequence (DNA): TGCGCCAGCAGACTAGCGGGAGAGAGAGATACGCAGTATTTT.

This clonotype came up many times. The rearrangement links TRBV24-1 to TRBJ1-2; 8 nucleotides match TRBD1. V shed 5 bases, J shed 4 bases, and the junction held 8 bases outside the gene matches. This CDR3 has 15 residues. The germline V gene encodes CDR1 KGHDR and CDR2 SFDVKD. The CDR3 sequence: CATSGRTGTGYGYTF. The CDR3 DNA reads as TGTGCCACCAGTGGCCGAACCGGGACAGGCTATGGCTACACCTTC.

This clonotype was seen at least ten times. The J gene is TRBJ2-1, the V gene TRBV15, with TRBD2 matching over 15 bases. The V segment lost 3 bases and the J segment 7 bases; nucleotides outside the gene matches: 1. This CDR3 region has 15 residues. CDR1 is LNHNV and CDR2 is YYDKDF in the germline V gene (reference sequence). The CDR3 nucleotides read TGTGCCACCAGCAGGGGGACTAGCGGGAGGAATGAGCAGTTCTTC. Protein sequence: CATSRGTSGRNEQFF.

This chain uses TRBV20-1 with TRBJ2-1; TRBD1 might be the D (5 bases). Germline lookup yields CDR1 DFQATT and CDR2 SNEGSKA (reference sequence). The CDR3 contains 11 residues. V was shortened by 6 bases and J by 3 bases, with 6 bases between the two germline ends. CDR3 sequence (DNA): TGCAGTGCGGACAACTACAATGAGCAGTTCTTC. It codes for CSADNYNEQFF.

CDR3 amino acids: CASSLFTTRFEQFF. The CDR3 nucleotides are TGTGCCAGCAGTTTATTCACGACTAGGTTTGAGCAGTTCTTC. This chain links TRBV27 with TRBJ2-1; TRBD2 is a possible D gene (6 bases). Deletions cut 1 base from V and 9 bases from J, with 13 bases between. Germline V gene sequence: CDR1 MNHEY, CDR2 SMNVEV (reference sequence). The CDR3 covers 14 residues.

The gene calls are TRBV2 and TRBJ2-7, with TRBD2 matching over 13 bases. The germline gives CDR1 SNHLY, CDR2 FYNNEI. The CDR3 has 15 amino acids. Trimming cost V 4 bases and J 7 bases; bases outside gene matches: 7. The CDR3 reads CASSARTSGSGEQYF. CDR3 coding DNA: TGTGCCAGCAGTGCCCGGACTAGCGGGAGCGGAGAGCAGTACTTC.

This clonotype was detected only a few times. The CDR3 here is CASSLRRANTGELFF. DNA for the CDR3: TGTGCCAGCAGTTTGCGCAGGGCGAACACCGGGGAGCTGTTTTTT. The chain couples TRBV12-3 or TRBV12-4 to TRBJ2-2; TRBD1 is a possible D gene (5 bases). CDR3 size: 15 residues. The V gene lost 3 bases and the J gene lost 0 bases, with 8 bases spanning the gap.